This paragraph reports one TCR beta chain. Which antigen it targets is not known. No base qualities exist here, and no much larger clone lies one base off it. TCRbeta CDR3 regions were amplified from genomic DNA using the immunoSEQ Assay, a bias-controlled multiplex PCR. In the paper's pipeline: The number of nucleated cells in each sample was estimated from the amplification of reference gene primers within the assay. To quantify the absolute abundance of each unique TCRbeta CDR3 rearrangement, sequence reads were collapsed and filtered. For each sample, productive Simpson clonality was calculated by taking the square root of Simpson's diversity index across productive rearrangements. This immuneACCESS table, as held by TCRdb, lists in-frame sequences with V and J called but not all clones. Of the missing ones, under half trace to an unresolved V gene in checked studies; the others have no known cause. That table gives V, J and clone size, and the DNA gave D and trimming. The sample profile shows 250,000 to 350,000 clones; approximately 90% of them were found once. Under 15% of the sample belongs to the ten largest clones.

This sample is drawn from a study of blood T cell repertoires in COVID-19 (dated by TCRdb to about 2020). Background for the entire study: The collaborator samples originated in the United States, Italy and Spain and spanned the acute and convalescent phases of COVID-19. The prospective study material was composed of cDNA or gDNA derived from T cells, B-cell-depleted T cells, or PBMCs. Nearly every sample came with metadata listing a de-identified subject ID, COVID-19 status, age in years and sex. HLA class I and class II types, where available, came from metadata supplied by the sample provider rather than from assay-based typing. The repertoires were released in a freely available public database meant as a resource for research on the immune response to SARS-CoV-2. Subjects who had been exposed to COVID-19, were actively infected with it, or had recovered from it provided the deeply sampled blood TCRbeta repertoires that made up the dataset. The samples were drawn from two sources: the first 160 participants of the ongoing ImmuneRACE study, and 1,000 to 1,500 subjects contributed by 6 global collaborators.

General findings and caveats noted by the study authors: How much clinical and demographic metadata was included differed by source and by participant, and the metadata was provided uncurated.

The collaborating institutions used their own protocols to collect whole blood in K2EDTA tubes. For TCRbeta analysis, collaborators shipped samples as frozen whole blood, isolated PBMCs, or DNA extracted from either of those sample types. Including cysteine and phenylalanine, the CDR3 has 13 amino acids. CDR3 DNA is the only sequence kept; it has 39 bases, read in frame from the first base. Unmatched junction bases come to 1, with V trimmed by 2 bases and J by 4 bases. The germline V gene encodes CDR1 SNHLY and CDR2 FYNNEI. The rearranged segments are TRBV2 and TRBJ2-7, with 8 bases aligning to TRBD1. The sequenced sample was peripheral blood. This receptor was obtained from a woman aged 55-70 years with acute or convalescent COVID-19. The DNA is TGTGCCAGCAGTGAATGGACAGGGTACGAGCAGTACTTC. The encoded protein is CASSEWTGYEQYF. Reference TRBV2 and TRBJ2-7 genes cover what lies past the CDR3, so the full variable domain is EPEVTQTPSHQVTQMGQEVILRCVPISNHLYFYWYRQILGQKVEFLVSFYNNEISEKSEIFDDQFSVERPDGSNFTLKIRSTKLEDSAMYFCASSEWTGYEQYFGPGTRLTVT.